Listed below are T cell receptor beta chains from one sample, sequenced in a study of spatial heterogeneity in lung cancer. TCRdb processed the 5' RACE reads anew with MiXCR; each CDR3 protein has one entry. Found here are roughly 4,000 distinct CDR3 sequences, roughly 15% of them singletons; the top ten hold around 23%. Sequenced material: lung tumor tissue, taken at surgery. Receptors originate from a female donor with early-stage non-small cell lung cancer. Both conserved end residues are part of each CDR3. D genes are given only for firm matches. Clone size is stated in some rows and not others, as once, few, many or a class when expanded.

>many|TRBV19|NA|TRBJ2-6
TGTGCCAGTAGTCCCCGGGCTATTGGGGCCAACGTCCTGACTTTC
CASSPRAIGANVLTF
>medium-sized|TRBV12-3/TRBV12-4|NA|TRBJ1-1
TGTGCCAGCAGACTATCGGGTTACACTGAAGCTTTCTTT
CASRLSGYTEAFF
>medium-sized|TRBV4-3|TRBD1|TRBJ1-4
TGCGCCAGCAGCCAACAGGGGGCTGGGGAAAAACTGTTTTTT
CASSQQGAGEKLFF
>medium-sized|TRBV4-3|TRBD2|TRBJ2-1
TGCGCCAGCAGCCCAGCGGGGGACTCCTACAATGAGCAGTTCTTC
CASSPAGDSYNEQFF
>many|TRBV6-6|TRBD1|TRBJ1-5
TGTGCCAGCAGTCGGGACAGGGGGCCCAATCAGCCCCAGCATTTT
CASSRDRGPNQPQHF
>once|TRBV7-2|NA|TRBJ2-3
TGTGCCAGCAGCTTAGATGGACAAAGCACAGATACGCAGTATTTT
CASSLDGQSTDTQYF
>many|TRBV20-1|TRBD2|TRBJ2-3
TGCAGTGCTAGACCCTTCCTAGCGGGGGGAGATACGCAGTATTTT
CSARPFLAGGDTQYF
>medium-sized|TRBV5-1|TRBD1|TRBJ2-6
TGCGCCAGCAGCCCGGTCACAGGGGGCGCTGGGGCCAACGTCCTGACTTTC
CASSPVTGGAGANVLTF
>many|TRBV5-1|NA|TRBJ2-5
TGCGCCAGCAGCTTGGACGGAGAGACCCAGTACTTC
CASSLDGETQYF
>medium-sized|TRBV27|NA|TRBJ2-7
TGTGCCAGCAGTTTATCTAGGGGGGATCTGTACGAGCAGTACTTC
CASSLSRGDLYEQYF
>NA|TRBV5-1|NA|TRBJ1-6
TGCGCCAGCAGCTTGGCCACAGGAGTAGGATCACCCCTCCACTTT
CASSLATGVGSPLHF
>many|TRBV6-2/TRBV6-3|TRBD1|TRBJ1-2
TGTGCCAGCAGTTACCGACAGGGTCCGGTCTATGGCTACACCTTC
CASSYRQGPVYGYTF
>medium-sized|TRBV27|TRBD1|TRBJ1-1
TGTGCCAGCAGCAGGGGGGCGACCCTGAACACTGAAGCTTTCTTT
CASSRGATLNTEAFF
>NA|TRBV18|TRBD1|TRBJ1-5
TGTGCCAGCTCACCAGACAGGGATCTATCGCCCCAGCATTTT
CASSPDRDLSPQHF
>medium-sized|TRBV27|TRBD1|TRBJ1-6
TGTGCCAGCAGCGACAGGGGAAGGTCACCCCTCCACTTT
CASSDRGRSPLHF
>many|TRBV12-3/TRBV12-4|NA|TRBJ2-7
TGTGCCAGCAGTTTAGCCCCCGAGCAGTACTTC
CASSLAPEQYF
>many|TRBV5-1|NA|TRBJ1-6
TGCGCCAGCAGCTTGGGGGTGCAGGCTCAGGCACCCCTCCACTTT
CASSLGVQAQAPLHF
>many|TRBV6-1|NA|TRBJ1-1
TGTGCCGGTAGTTGGGGCGTTGAAGCTTTCTTT
CAGSWGVEAFF
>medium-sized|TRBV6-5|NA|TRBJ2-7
TGTGCCAGCAGTTCCTCGGGAAGGGGTAAGGGCGAGCAGTACTTC
CASSSSGRGKGEQYF
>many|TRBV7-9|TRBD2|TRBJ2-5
TGTGCCAGCAGAATTTGGACTAGCGGGGGCCAAGAGACCCAGTACTTC
CASRIWTSGGQETQYF
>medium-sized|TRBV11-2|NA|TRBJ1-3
TGTGCCAGCAGCTCTACCTCCAGCTCTGGAAACACCATATATTTT
CASSSTSSSGNTIYF
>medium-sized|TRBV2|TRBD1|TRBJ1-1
TGTGCCAGCAGAGCGGGACAGCTCATGAACACTGAAGCTTTCTTT
CASRAGQLMNTEAFF
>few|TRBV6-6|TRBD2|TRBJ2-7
TGTGCCAGCAGTGGGGGACTATCAACCTACGAGCAGTACTTC
CASSGGLSTYEQYF
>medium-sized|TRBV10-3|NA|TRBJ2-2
TGTGCCATCAGTGATTCACCCGCCACCGGGGAGCTGTTTTTT
CAISDSPATGELFF
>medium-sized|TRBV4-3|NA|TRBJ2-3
TGCGCCAGCAGCCAGTTTGGGGGGATAGATACGCAGTATTTT
CASSQFGGIDTQYF
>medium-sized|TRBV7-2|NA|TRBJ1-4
TGTGCCAGCAGCTTAGGCGGAGGGGAAAAACTGTTTTTT
CASSLGGGEKLFF
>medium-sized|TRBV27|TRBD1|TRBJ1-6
TGTGCCAGCAGGATTCCGGGACAGGGGGGTTCACCCCTCCACTTT
CASRIPGQGGSPLHF
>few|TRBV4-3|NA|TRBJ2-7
TGCGCCAGCAGCCAAGTAGCTGGGTCCTACGAGCAGTACTTC
CASSQVAGSYEQYF
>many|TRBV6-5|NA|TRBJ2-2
TGTGCCAGCACCCGGGAGTACCGCACCGGGGAGCTGTTTTTT
CASTREYRTGELFF
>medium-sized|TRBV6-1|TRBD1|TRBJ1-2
TGTGCCAGCAGTGCGGACAGGGGGCATTATGGCTACACCTTC
CASSADRGHYGYTF
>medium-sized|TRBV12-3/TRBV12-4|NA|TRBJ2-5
TGTGCCAGCAGTTTTGACACCTGGGGGGCTGAGACCCAGTACTTC
CASSFDTWGAETQYF
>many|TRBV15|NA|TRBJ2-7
TGTGCCACCAGCAGAGATCACGCAGAGCCCGAGCAGTACTTC
CATSRDHAEPEQYF
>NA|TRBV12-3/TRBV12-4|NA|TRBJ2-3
TGTGCCAGCATCCGGCGGAGCACAGATACGCAGTATTTT
CASIRRSTDTQYF
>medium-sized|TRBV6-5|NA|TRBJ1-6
TGTGCCAGCAGTTACCACGGGCCAAATTCACCCCTCCACTTT
CASSYHGPNSPLHF
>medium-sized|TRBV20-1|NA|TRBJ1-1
TGCAGTGCTAGAGGCAACGCCGGGGCCCTCACTGAAGCTTTCTTT
CSARGNAGALTEAFF
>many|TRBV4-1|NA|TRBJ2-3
TGCGCCAGCAGTCCAGGGACCTTAGATACGCAGTATTTT
CASSPGTLDTQYF
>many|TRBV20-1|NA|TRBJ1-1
TGCAGTGCTAGATCGGTCTACATGAACACTGAAGCTTTCTTT
CSARSVYMNTEAFF
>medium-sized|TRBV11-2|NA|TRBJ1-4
TGTGCCAGCAGCCCATATAGTCTGGGGGAAAAACTGTTTTTT
CASSPYSLGEKLFF
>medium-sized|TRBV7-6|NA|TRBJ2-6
TGTGCCAGCGGGACGGTCACCTCTGGGGCCAACGTCCTGACTTTC
CASGTVTSGANVLTF
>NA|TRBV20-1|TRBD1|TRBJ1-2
TGCAGTGCTAGAGTGCGGGACAGCTATGGCTACACCTTC
CSARVRDSYGYTF
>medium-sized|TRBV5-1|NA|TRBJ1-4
TGCGCCAGCAGCAGGGCCGGGACAAACGAAAAACTGTTTTTT
CASSRAGTNEKLFF
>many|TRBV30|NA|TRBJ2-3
TGTGCCTGGAGTGCATTACTGCGGGGCACAGATACGCAGTATTTT
CAWSALLRGTDTQYF
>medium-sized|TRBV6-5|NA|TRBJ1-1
TGTGCCAGCAGTTACACCTGGCTGGCTTCTCGAGCTCAGGGTTCAGCTTTCTTT
CASSYTWLASRAQGSAFF
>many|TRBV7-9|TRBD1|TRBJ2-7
TGTGCCAGCAGCTCGATGACAGGGCTCGCTCCCTACGAGCAGTACTTC
CASSSMTGLAPYEQYF
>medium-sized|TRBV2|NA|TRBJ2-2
TGTGCCAGCAGTCCCCTCCTCCGGCGGCCCCTTCTTGCCGGGGAGCTGTTTTTT
CASSPLLRRPLLAGELFF
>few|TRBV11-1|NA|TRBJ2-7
TGTGCCAGCTCCTTTCCTGGGACTCTTCAGTACTTC
CASSFPGTLQYF
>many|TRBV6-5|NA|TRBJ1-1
TGTGCCAGCAGTTACTCGAGCAGTGCTGAAGCTTTCTTT
CASSYSSSAEAFF
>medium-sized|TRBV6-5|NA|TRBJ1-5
TGTGCCAGCAGTCCCCGACCTCCACTTAGCAATCAGCCCCAGCATTTT
CASSPRPPLSNQPQHF
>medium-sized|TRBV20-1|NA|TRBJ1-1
TGCAGTGCCAAAGAACGTACAGGGCGCACTGAAGCTTTCTTT
CSAKERTGRTEAFF
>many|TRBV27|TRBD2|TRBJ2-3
TGTGCCAGCAGCCGCCGCCGACTAGCGGGGGGCCTTACAGATACGCAGTATTTT
CASSRRRLAGGLTDTQYF
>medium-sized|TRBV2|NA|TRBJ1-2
TGTGCCAGCAGTGAAGTTAACAGGGACGGCTACACCTTC
CASSEVNRDGYTF
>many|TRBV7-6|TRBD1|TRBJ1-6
TGTGCCAGCAGCTTATTTCGGGGGCCCGGGACAGGGAGCTCCTATAATTCACCCCTCCACTTT
CASSLFRGPGTGSSYNSPLHF
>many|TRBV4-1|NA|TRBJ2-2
TGCGCCAGCAGCCAAGTTCTGGACAACGCACCCGGGGAGCTGTTTTTT
CASSQVLDNAPGELFF
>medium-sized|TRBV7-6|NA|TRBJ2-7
TGTGCCAGCAGCTTAATTCCCGGAACGCAGTACTTC
CASSLIPGTQYF
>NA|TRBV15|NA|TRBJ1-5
TGTGCCACCAGCAGAGATTGGGGCAATCAGCCCCAGCATTTT
CATSRDWGNQPQHF